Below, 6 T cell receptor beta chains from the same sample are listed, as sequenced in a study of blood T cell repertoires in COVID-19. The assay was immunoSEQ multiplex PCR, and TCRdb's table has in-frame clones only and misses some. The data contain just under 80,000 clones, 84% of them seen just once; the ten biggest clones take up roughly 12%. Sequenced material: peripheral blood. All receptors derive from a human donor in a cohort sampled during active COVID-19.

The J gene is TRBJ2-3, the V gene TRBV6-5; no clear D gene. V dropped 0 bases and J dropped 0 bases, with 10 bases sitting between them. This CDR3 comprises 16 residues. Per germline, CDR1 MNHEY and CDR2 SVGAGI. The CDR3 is CASSYSGNPSTDTQYF. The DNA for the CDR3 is TGTGCCAGCAGTTACTCGGGCAACCCTAGCACAGATACGCAGTATTTT.

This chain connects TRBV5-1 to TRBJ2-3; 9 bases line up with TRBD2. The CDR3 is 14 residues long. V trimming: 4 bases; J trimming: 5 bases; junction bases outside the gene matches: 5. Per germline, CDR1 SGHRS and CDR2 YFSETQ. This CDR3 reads CASSIAGDQDTQYF. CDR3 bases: TGCGCCAGCAGCATAGCGGGAGATCAAGATACGCAGTATTTT.

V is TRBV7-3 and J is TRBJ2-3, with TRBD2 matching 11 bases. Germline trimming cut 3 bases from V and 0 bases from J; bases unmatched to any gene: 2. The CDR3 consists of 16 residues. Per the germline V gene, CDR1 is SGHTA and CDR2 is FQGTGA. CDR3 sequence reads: CASSFIAGGSTDTQYF. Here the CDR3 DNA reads TGTGCCAGCAGCTTCATAGCGGGAGGGAGCACAGATACGCAGTATTTT.

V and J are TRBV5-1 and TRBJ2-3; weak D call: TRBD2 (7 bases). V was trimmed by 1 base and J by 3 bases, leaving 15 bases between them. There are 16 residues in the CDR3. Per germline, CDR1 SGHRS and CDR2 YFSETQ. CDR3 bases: TGCGCCAGCAGCTTGCCGGTACAGGGAGGGACAGATACGCAGTATTTT. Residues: CASSLPVQGGTDTQYF.

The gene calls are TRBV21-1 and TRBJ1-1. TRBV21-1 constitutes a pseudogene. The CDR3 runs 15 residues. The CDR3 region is CASSKAVEENTEAFF. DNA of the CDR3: TGTGCCAGCAGCAAAGCCGTCGAGGAAAACACTGAAGCTTTCTTT.

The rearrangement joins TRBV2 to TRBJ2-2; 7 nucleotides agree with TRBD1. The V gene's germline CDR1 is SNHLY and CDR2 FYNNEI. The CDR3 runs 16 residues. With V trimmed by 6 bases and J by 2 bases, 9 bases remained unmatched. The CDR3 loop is CASSAKTGVNTGELFF. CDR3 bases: TGTGCCAGCAGCGCTAAAACAGGGGTCAACACCGGGGAGCTGTTTTTT.